This is a list of T cell receptor beta chains from one sample in a study of T cells after posttransplantation cyclophosphamide. Data came from immunoSEQ multiplex PCR; TCRdb stores just in-frame clones and leaves some out. Recorded here are over 20,000 clones, none singletons. Material for sequencing was PBMCs. All receptors derive from a man aged 50 to 59 in good health, CMV-negative, and a related stem cell transplant donor. Both conserved end residues are part of each CDR3. Each record gives: clone size, V gene, J gene, D gene, CDR3 protein, CDR3 DNA. A D gene is named only where the DNA matches it firmly. Size tells how often a clone was seen (once, few, many) or the class of an expanded clone, and some rows leave it out.

abundance: many
v_gene: TRBV5-5
j_gene: TRBJ2-7
d_gene: NA
CDR3aa: CASSLDSPPDEQYF
CDR3nt: TGTGCCAGCAGCTTGGACTCCCCGCCGGACGAGCAGTACTTC

abundance: many
v_gene: TRBV7-9
j_gene: TRBJ1-2
d_gene: TRBD1
CDR3aa: CASSSTGGLGYTF
CDR3nt: TGTGCCAGCAGCTCGACAGGGGGGCTGGGCTACACCTTC

abundance: many
v_gene: TRBV9
j_gene: TRBJ1-2
d_gene: TRBD1
CDR3aa: CASSVEGGRFGYTF
CDR3nt: TGTGCCAGCAGCGTAGAAGGGGGCAGGTTTGGCTACACCTTC

abundance: many
v_gene: TRBV27
j_gene: TRBJ2-7
d_gene: TRBD1
CDR3aa: CASSPGTGGYEQYF
CDR3nt: TGTGCCAGCAGTCCCGGGACAGGGGGGTACGAGCAGTACTTC

abundance: few
v_gene: TRBV6-1
j_gene: TRBJ2-5
d_gene: NA
CDR3aa: CTSLGAVQETQYF
CDR3nt: TGTACCAGTCTAGGGGCAGTCCAAGAGACCCAGTACTTC

abundance: many
v_gene: TRBV5-5
j_gene: TRBJ2-5
d_gene: TRBD2
CDR3aa: CASSLNWAGVETQYF
CDR3nt: TGTGCCAGCAGCTTGAATTGGGCGGGGGTAGAGACCCAGTACTTC

abundance: many
v_gene: TRBV10-2
j_gene: TRBJ1-2
d_gene: NA
CDR3aa: CASSYDRLNYGYTF
CDR3nt: TGCGCCAGCAGCTACGACAGGCTTAACTATGGCTACACCTTC

abundance: many
v_gene: TRBV10-1
j_gene: TRBJ2-2
d_gene: TRBD2
CDR3aa: CASSQGGVGELFF
CDR3nt: TGCGCCAGCAGCCAGGGAGGGGTCGGGGAGCTGTTTTTT

abundance: many
v_gene: TRBV5-1
j_gene: TRBJ2-7
d_gene: TRBD1
CDR3aa: CASSWTGGSHEQYF
CDR3nt: TGCGCCAGCAGCTGGACAGGCGGTAGTCACGAGCAGTACTTC

abundance: many
v_gene: TRBV18
j_gene: TRBJ2-2
d_gene: NA
CDR3aa: CASSPPAGAGWNTGELFF
CDR3nt: TGTGCCAGCTCACCACCTGCCGGCGCGGGGTGGAACACCGGGGAGCTGTTTTTT

abundance: many
v_gene: TRBV6-5
j_gene: TRBJ2-7
d_gene: NA
CDR3aa: CASSTTRILYEQYF
CDR3nt: TGTGCCAGCAGTACGACACGGATCCTCTACGAGCAGTACTTC

abundance: many
v_gene: TRBV19
j_gene: TRBJ2-6
d_gene: NA
CDR3aa: CATGSGANVLTF
CDR3nt: TGTGCCACCGGTTCTGGGGCCAACGTCCTGACTTTC

abundance: many
v_gene: TRBV18
j_gene: TRBJ2-7
d_gene: TRBD1
CDR3aa: CASSAYRDRTYEQYF
CDR3nt: TGTGCCAGCTCAGCATACCGGGACAGAACTTACGAGCAGTACTTC

abundance: many
v_gene: TRBV9
j_gene: TRBJ2-3
d_gene: TRBD2
CDR3aa: CASSVRLAGGDTQYF
CDR3nt: TGTGCCAGCAGCGTACGACTAGCGGGAGGAGATACGCAGTATTTT

abundance: many
v_gene: TRBV18
j_gene: TRBJ2-2
d_gene: NA
CDR3aa: CASSPSVSGTGELFF
CDR3nt: TGTGCCAGCTCGCCCAGTGTCTCAGGGACCGGGGAGCTGTTTTTT

abundance: many
v_gene: TRBV10-3
j_gene: TRBJ2-1
d_gene: TRBD2
CDR3aa: CAISEKQLAGEGEQFF
CDR3nt: TGTGCCATCAGTGAGAAGCAGCTAGCGGGAGAAGGTGAGCAGTTCTTC

abundance: many
v_gene: TRBV2
j_gene: TRBJ1-1
d_gene: TRBD1
CDR3aa: CASSRQGAEAFF
CDR3nt: TGTGCCAGCAGTAGACAGGGTGCTGAAGCTTTCTTT

abundance: many
v_gene: TRBV18
j_gene: TRBJ2-1
d_gene: TRBD2
CDR3aa: CASSPVGTSGGPSSYNEQFF
CDR3nt: TGTGCCAGCTCACCGGTCGGGACTAGCGGGGGTCCTAGCTCCTACAATGAGCAGTTCTTC

abundance: few
v_gene: TRBV20-1
j_gene: TRBJ2-6
d_gene: NA
CDR3aa: CSARGNVLTF
CDR3nt: TGCAGTGCCCGGGGCAACGTCCTGACTTTC

abundance: many
v_gene: TRBV5-1
j_gene: TRBJ2-1
d_gene: NA
CDR3aa: CASSFAGNGYNEQFF
CDR3nt: TGCGCCAGCAGCTTTGCGGGAAACGGGTACAATGAGCAGTTCTTC

abundance: many
v_gene: TRBV30
j_gene: TRBJ1-6
d_gene: NA
CDR3aa: CAWMRMSSYNSPLHF
CDR3nt: TGTGCCTGGATGAGAATGAGCTCCTATAATTCACCCCTCCACTTT

abundance: many
v_gene: TRBV30
j_gene: TRBJ2-5
d_gene: NA
CDR3aa: CAWGGGGVWETQYF
CDR3nt: TGTGCCTGGGGAGGGGGGGGAGTGTGGGAGACCCAGTACTTC

abundance: NA
v_gene: TRBV18
j_gene: TRBJ1-5
d_gene: TRBD1
CDR3aa: CASSPRTGSTNQPQHF
CDR3nt: TGTGCCAGCTCACCGAGGACAGGGAGTACCAATCAACCCCAGCATTTT

abundance: many
v_gene: TRBV5-1
j_gene: TRBJ2-1
d_gene: TRBD2
CDR3aa: CASSPRLAGGENEQFF
CDR3nt: TGCGCCAGCAGCCCTAGACTAGCGGGGGGGGAGAATGAGCAGTTCTTC

abundance: many
v_gene: TRBV6-5
j_gene: TRBJ2-5
d_gene: NA
CDR3aa: CASSYSAAPVTQYF
CDR3nt: TGTGCCAGCAGTTACTCGGCTGCCCCAGTGACCCAGTACTTC

abundance: many
v_gene: TRBV9
j_gene: TRBJ2-2
d_gene: NA
CDR3aa: CASSVGAGTNTGELFF
CDR3nt: TGTGCCAGCAGCGTAGGTGCAGGAACGAACACCGGGGAGCTGTTTTTT

abundance: many
v_gene: TRBV9
j_gene: TRBJ2-7
d_gene: NA
CDR3aa: CASSDSSYEQYF
CDR3nt: TGTGCCAGCAGCGATAGCTCCTACGAGCAGTACTTC

abundance: many
v_gene: TRBV5-1
j_gene: TRBJ2-7
d_gene: TRBD2
CDR3aa: CASSPAASGTGEQYF
CDR3nt: TGCGCCAGCAGCCCGGCGGCTAGCGGGACGGGTGAGCAGTACTTC

abundance: many
v_gene: TRBV6-6
j_gene: TRBJ1-4
d_gene: NA
CDR3aa: CASSSGVITNEKLFF
CDR3nt: TGTGCCAGCAGTTCAGGGGTCATAACTAATGAAAAACTGTTTTTT

abundance: many
v_gene: TRBV18
j_gene: TRBJ1-1
d_gene: NA
CDR3aa: CASSFVQNTEAFF
CDR3nt: TGTGCCAGCTCATTTGTACAGAACACTGAAGCTTTCTTT

abundance: many
v_gene: TRBV5-1
j_gene: TRBJ1-5
d_gene: TRBD1
CDR3aa: CASSQGTGNQPQHF
CDR3nt: TGCGCCAGCAGCCAAGGGACAGGGAATCAGCCCCAGCATTTT

abundance: many
v_gene: TRBV25-1
j_gene: TRBJ2-2
d_gene: NA
CDR3aa: CASSEQQENTGELFF
CDR3nt: TGTGCCAGCAGTGAGCAACAGGAGAACACCGGGGAGCTGTTTTTT

abundance: many
v_gene: TRBV9
j_gene: TRBJ1-2
d_gene: NA
CDR3aa: CASSVEDRGYGYTF
CDR3nt: TGTGCCAGCAGCGTAGAAGATAGGGGTTATGGCTACACCTTC

abundance: many
v_gene: TRBV5-1
j_gene: TRBJ2-3
d_gene: NA
CDR3aa: CASSPSPSSADTQYF
CDR3nt: TGCGCCAGCAGCCCGTCTCCTAGCTCAGCAGATACGCAGTATTTT

abundance: many
v_gene: TRBV28
j_gene: TRBJ2-7
d_gene: TRBD1
CDR3aa: CASLPGQGSFRTEQYF
CDR3nt: TGTGCCAGCTTGCCGGGACAGGGGTCCTTTCGGACCGAGCAGTACTTC

abundance: many
v_gene: TRBV11-2
j_gene: TRBJ2-3
d_gene: TRBD2
CDR3aa: CASSLNLRGAQYF
CDR3nt: TGTGCCAGCAGCCTTAACCTCCGGGGGGCGCAGTATTTT

abundance: many
v_gene: TRBV27
j_gene: TRBJ1-2
d_gene: NA
CDR3aa: CASSWGGDGYTF
CDR3nt: TGTGCCAGCAGCTGGGGAGGGGATGGCTACACCTTC

abundance: many
v_gene: TRBV6-5
j_gene: TRBJ2-1
d_gene: NA
CDR3aa: CASSYSSTRNEQFF
CDR3nt: TGTGCCAGCAGTTACTCGAGTACCAGGAATGAGCAGTTCTTC

abundance: many
v_gene: TRBV11-2
j_gene: TRBJ2-7
d_gene: NA
CDR3aa: CASSLYGWLDEQYF
CDR3nt: TGTGCCAGCAGCTTATATGGTTGGTTAGACGAGCAGTACTTC

abundance: NA
v_gene: TRBV27
j_gene: TRBJ2-5
d_gene: NA
CDR3aa: CASSLKSVQETQYF
CDR3nt: TGTGCCAGCAGTTTAAAGTCGGTCCAAGAGACCCAGTACTTC

abundance: many
v_gene: TRBV7-3
j_gene: TRBJ2-7
d_gene: TRBD2
CDR3aa: CASSVSGTDNSYEQYF
CDR3nt: TGTGCCAGCAGCGTAAGCGGGACTGACAATTCCTACGAGCAGTACTTC

abundance: NA
v_gene: TRBV9
j_gene: TRBJ2-2
d_gene: NA
CDR3aa: CASSNGGRPGTGELFF
CDR3nt: TGTGCCAGCAGTAACGGCGGCCGGCCGGGCACCGGGGAGCTGTTTTTT

abundance: many
v_gene: TRBV11-2
j_gene: TRBJ1-1
d_gene: TRBD1
CDR3aa: CASSLDQGAGTEAFF
CDR3nt: TGTGCCAGCAGCTTAGATCAGGGGGCTGGCACTGAAGCTTTCTTT

abundance: many
v_gene: TRBV11-3
j_gene: TRBJ2-5
d_gene: TRBD2
CDR3aa: CASSLGLAETQYF
CDR3nt: TGTGCCAGCAGCTTGGGACTAGCGGAGACCCAGTACTTC

abundance: many
v_gene: TRBV21-1
j_gene: TRBJ2-3
d_gene: NA
CDR3aa: CARERTTGPDTQYF
CDR3nt: TGTGCCAGGGAAAGAACTACAGGGCCAGATACGCAGTATTTT

abundance: many
v_gene: TRBV18
j_gene: TRBJ2-3
d_gene: TRBD1
CDR3aa: CASSPGQGARGGTDTQYF
CDR3nt: TGTGCCAGCTCACCAGGGCAGGGGGCGAGAGGAGGCACAGATACGCAGTATTTT

abundance: many
v_gene: TRBV19
j_gene: TRBJ2-7
d_gene: TRBD1
CDR3aa: CASSINGQGAYEQYF
CDR3nt: TGTGCCAGTAGTATAAATGGACAGGGGGCCTACGAGCAGTACTTC

abundance: many
v_gene: TRBV27
j_gene: TRBJ1-2
d_gene: NA
CDR3aa: CASSLSPWGRYGYTF
CDR3nt: TGTGCCAGCAGTTTATCTCCCTGGGGGAGGTATGGCTACACCTTC

abundance: many
v_gene: TRBV6-6
j_gene: TRBJ1-3
d_gene: TRBD1
CDR3aa: CASSAGQVSYTIYF
CDR3nt: TGTGCCAGCAGCGCCGGACAGGTGTCTTACACCATATATTTT

abundance: many
v_gene: TRBV11-2
j_gene: TRBJ2-5
d_gene: NA
CDR3aa: CASSTRTRKEETQYF
CDR3nt: TGTGCCAGCAGCACCCGGACACGAAAGGAAGAGACCCAGTACTTC

abundance: many
v_gene: TRBV19
j_gene: TRBJ2-4
d_gene: NA
CDR3aa: CASSDGTLNIQYF
CDR3nt: TGTGCCAGTAGCGACGGGACTTTGAACATTCAGTACTTC

abundance: many
v_gene: TRBV4-1
j_gene: TRBJ1-1
d_gene: NA
CDR3aa: CASSQTGNIGNTEAFF
CDR3nt: TGCGCCAGCAGCCAAACAGGAAATATCGGGAACACTGAAGCTTTCTTT

abundance: many
v_gene: TRBV28
j_gene: TRBJ1-1
d_gene: NA
CDR3aa: CASSLWAGTNTEAFF
CDR3nt: TGTGCCAGCAGTTTATGGGCGGGGACGAACACTGAAGCTTTCTTT

abundance: many
v_gene: TRBV29-1
j_gene: TRBJ1-1
d_gene: NA
CDR3aa: CSVAPGWGMNTEAFF
CDR3nt: TGCAGCGTTGCCCCGGGATGGGGAATGAACACTGAAGCTTTCTTT

abundance: many
v_gene: TRBV4-1
j_gene: TRBJ1-1
d_gene: NA
CDR3aa: CASSQDSGGHTEAFF
CDR3nt: TGCGCCAGCAGCCAAGATTCGGGGGGCCACACTGAAGCTTTCTTT

abundance: many
v_gene: TRBV29-1
j_gene: TRBJ2-7
d_gene: NA
CDR3aa: CSVERGHEQYF
CDR3nt: TGCAGCGTTGAGCGAGGGCACGAGCAGTACTTC

abundance: many
v_gene: TRBV9
j_gene: TRBJ2-3
d_gene: TRBD2
CDR3aa: CASSVGASGATDTQYF
CDR3nt: TGTGCCAGCAGCGTAGGTGCGAGCGGGGCCACAGATACGCAGTATTTT

abundance: medium-sized
v_gene: TRBV6-1
j_gene: TRBJ1-5
d_gene: NA
CDR3aa: CASSLNAGSNQPQHF
CDR3nt: TGTGCCAGCAGCTTGAACGCAGGGAGCAATCAGCCCCAGCATTTT

abundance: many
v_gene: TRBV27
j_gene: TRBJ2-7
d_gene: TRBD2
CDR3aa: CASSKPTSGRYHEQYF
CDR3nt: TGTGCCAGCAGCAAGCCGACTAGCGGGAGGTACCACGAGCAGTACTTC

abundance: many
v_gene: TRBV19
j_gene: TRBJ2-2
d_gene: NA
CDR3aa: CASSVNSAQNTGELFF
CDR3nt: TGTGCCAGTAGTGTTAATAGCGCGCAGAACACCGGGGAGCTGTTTTTT